This T cell receptor beta chain was observed in a study of T-cell memory formation after mild COVID-19. The V and J ends lost 4 bases and 2 bases respectively, with 14 bases between them. There are 15 residues in the CDR3. Germline V gene sequence: CDR1 SGHVS, CDR2 FQNEAQ. Study outcomes and limitations: CD4+ contracting clones lay mainly in CM and EM, CD8+ ones in EMRA.

TCRdb passed the 5' RACE reads through MiXCR, listing each CDR3 protein once. The table includes approximately 440,000 distinct CDR3 sequences, 15% to 20% detected once. This clonotype was detected a few times. Its specificity is not known. The rearrangement links TRBV7-8 to TRBJ1-1, with D maybe TRBD1 (6 bases). This TCR came from an adult woman who had mild COVID-19 (a few samples of this study predate the infection). Cell type and time point are not known. Sequencing was done on a sample of PBMCs or a T cell subset sorted from them (not recorded which). This chain's CDR3 is CASSSRGGANTEAFF. CDR3 in DNA: TGTGCCAGCAGCTCCCGGGGGGGCGCTAACACTGAAGCTTTCTTT.